One TCR beta chain is described in this entry. It has no known antigen specificity. No qualities accompany the bases; no much larger clone lies one base away. Other DNA sequences in this sample translate to the same CDR3. The sample belongs to a study of shared clonotypes between healthy human individuals (dated by TCRdb to 2020 to 2021). Some background on the complete study: The cohort included three men and a couple of women between 18 and 49 years of age. For each donor, three plates each were used for CD4 naive and CD4 memory, two plates were used for CD8 naive, and one plate was used for CD8 memory. To estimate repertoire size and how much clonotypes are shared between individuals, the study performed deep sequencing of blood TCR repertoires from a few healthy adults. To increase sequencing depth and limit assay-specific biases, TCR repertoire library preparation and sequencing were carried out by different laboratories using diverse techniques. Between about 0.8 and 9.5 billion PBMCs per donor were obtained by leukapheresis.

General conclusions and limits of the study: Based on pairwise subsampling, the degree of clonotype sharing among donors was expected to be affected by sequencing depth. Estimated clonotype richness was generally larger for naive than for memory subsets. Incomplete sequencing was indicated by rarefaction of sorted-subset datasets, despite the large sequencing depth. Because the study included a small number of donors, the genetic and exposure-history diversity represented was limited. Sampling was restricted to blood, and TCR repertoires in tissue are likely to differ from TCR repertoires in blood. Compared with non-shared clonotypes, the clonotypes found in all four sorted-subset donors had higher generation probabilities. Across four donors, about 5.2% of naive CD4, roughly 3.3% of naive CD8, about 2.3% of memory CD4, and about 0.4% of memory CD8 clonotypes were shared.

CD8 naive samples were CD45RO-negative cells positively selected for CCR7, giving a CD45RA+CCR7+ population that excluded TemRA cells. Donors were healthy HIV-negative adults with no recently reported acute infections or vaccinations. Only Caucasian adults living in Nashville, Tennessee, USA were represented among the donors. After blood collection by leukapheresis, PBMCs were isolated using Ficoll-Histopaque density gradient centrifugation and then cryopreserved in the vapor phase of liquid nitrogen. Analytical flow cytometry was used to check the purity and quantity of every magnetically sorted T cell population. Genomic DNA was isolated from every sorted fraction and measured by UV absorbance on a Nanodrop 2000c. Using the deep immunoSEQ assay, TCR CDR3 regions were amplified from genomic DNA by multiplex PCR. Genomic DNA extracted from each cell subset was distributed evenly over all wells of several immunoSEQ 96-well plates, and each plate served as one replicate. Each replicate PCR for sorted subsets received around 210 ng genomic DNA, equal to tens of thousands of T cell genomes. Purified libraries were quantified with a Qubit 3.0 fluorometer, sized on a Bioanalyzer 2100, and re-quantified with the KAPA Library Quantification kit. Each immunoSEQ 96-well plate was sequenced on its own single-read 150-cycle Illumina NextSeq 550 flow cell. Under the source paper's analysis protocol: The immunoSEQ output contained only junctional sequences without quality scores, so filtering could not match that applied to full-length reads. Sequences were annotated with PyIR, a Python wrapper for IgBLAST v1.9, and V/J genes and CDR3 were assigned using IMGT germline references. Reads were filtered out if the reads had weak V/J assignments (E-value above 1e-6), no CDR3, stop codons, out-of-frame junctions, or ambiguous translated residues. A V3J clonotype was defined by an identical inferred V gene, J gene, and CDR3 amino acid sequence. The percentage overlap between two repertoires was calculated by dividing the number of shared unique clonotypes by the size of the smaller repertoire. Repertoire richness was assessed with RTK rarefaction, the Chao1 estimator, and Recon v2.1 estimates of unobserved clonotypes. Generation probabilities for all TCRbeta clonotypes obtained by the gDNA method from a handful of donors were computed using OLGA. Here the immuneACCESS table is served through TCRdb, limited to in-frame sequences with V and J called. Missing clones are a known gap in these copies; in checked studies unresolved V genes cover under half, and the rest lacks a known reason. The V and J calls and clone size come from that table; D and trimming were worked out from the DNA. Across this sample there are about 2.1 million clones, with 85% to 95% seen only once. The ten largest clones capture approximately 1.6% of the sample.

The CDR3 sequence holds 13 residues, the cysteine and phenylalanine included. Solely the CDR3 DNA is kept, with 39 bases framed from the first base. CDR1 and CDR2 are drawn from the germline V gene: MGHRA, YSYEKL. Relative to germline, V is 0 bases shorter and J is 5 bases shorter, with 7 bases between their ends. The chain is made from TRBV4-1 and TRBJ2-5, with an unclear D gene assignment. The receptor's source is a man aged 18 to 30 in good health. Some clones in this sample may be carry-over from other donors' samples. What was sequenced was naive CD8+ T cells from PBMCs. What this sample's cell subset or site label stands for: CD45RA+CCR7+. DNA sequence: TGCGCCAGCAGCCAAGATCAGGAGGAGACCCAGTACTTC. Translated, it reads CASSQDQEETQYF.